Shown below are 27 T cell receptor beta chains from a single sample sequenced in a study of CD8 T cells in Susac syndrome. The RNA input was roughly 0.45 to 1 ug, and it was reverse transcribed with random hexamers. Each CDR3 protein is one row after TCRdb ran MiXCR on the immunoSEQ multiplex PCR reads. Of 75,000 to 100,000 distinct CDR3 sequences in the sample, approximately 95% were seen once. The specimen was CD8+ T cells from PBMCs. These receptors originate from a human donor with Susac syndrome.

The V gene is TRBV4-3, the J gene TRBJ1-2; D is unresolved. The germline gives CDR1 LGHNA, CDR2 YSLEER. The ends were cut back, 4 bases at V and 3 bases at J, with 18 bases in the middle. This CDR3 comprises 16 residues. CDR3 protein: CASSPRYVRVDYGYTF. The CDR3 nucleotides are TGCGCCAGCAGCCCAAGATACGTGAGGGTTGACTATGGCTACACCTTC.

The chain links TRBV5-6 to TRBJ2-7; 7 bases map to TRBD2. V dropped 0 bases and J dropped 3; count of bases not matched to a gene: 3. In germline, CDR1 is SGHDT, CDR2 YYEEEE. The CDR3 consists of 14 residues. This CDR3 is CASSLGGSIYEQYF. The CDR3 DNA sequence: TGTGCCAGCAGCTTGGGCGGGAGTATCTACGAGCAGTACTTC.

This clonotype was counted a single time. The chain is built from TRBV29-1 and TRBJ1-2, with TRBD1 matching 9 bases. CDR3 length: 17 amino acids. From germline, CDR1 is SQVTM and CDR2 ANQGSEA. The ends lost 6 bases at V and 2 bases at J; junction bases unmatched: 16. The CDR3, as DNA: TGCAGCGTCAGGGACAGGGTCTGGATTATGAAGAACTATGGCTACACCTTC. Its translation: CSVRDRVWIMKNYGYTF. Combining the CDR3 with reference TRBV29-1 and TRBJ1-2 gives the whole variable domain SAVISQKPSRDICQRGTSLTIQCQVDSQVTMMFWYRQQPGQSLTLIATANQGSEATYESGFVIDKFPISRPNLTFSTLTVSNMSPEDSSIYLCSVRDRVWIMKNYGYTFGSGTRLTVV.

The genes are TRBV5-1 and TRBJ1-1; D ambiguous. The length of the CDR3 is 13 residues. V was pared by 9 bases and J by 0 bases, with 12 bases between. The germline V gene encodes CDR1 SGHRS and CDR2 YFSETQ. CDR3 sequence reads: CATKEVVNTEAFF. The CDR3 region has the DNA TGCGCCACAAAGGAGGTGGTGAACACTGAAGCTTTCTTT.

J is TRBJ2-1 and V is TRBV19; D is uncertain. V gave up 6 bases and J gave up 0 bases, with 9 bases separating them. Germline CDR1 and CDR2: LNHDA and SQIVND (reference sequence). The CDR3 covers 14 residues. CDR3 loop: CASSLSASYNEQFF. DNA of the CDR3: TGTGCCAGTAGCTTAAGTGCCTCCTACAATGAGCAGTTCTTC.

CDR3 nucleotides: TGTGCCAGCAGCTTACGGACAGCCCCAAAGGGCCTAGCGGAGACCTACGAGCAGTACTTC. This gives the protein CASSLRTAPKGLAETYEQYF. The chain links TRBV7-8 to TRBJ2-7, with a possible D match to TRBD2 (7 bases). Germline assignment: CDR1 SGHVS and CDR2 FQNEAQ. There are 20 residues in the CDR3. V lost 2 bases, J lost 2 bases, and 28 bases lay in between.

CDR3 DNA: TGTGCCAGCAGTTCTCTAGCGGGAGCAGAGACCCAGTACTTC. It yields the protein CASSSLAGAETQYF. The rearrangement uses TRBV28 and TRBJ2-5; 10 bases are shared with TRBD2. There are 14 residues in the CDR3. Germline CDR1 is MDHEN and CDR2 is SYDVKM. Germline trimming cut 4 bases from V and 4 bases from J; bases unmatched to any gene: 3.

The CDR3 protein is CASSAQASEQYF. CDR3 sequence (DNA): TGTGCCAGCAGCGCACAGGCCTCCGAGCAGTACTTC. The rearrangement joins TRBV5-4 to TRBJ2-7, with a possible D match to TRBD1 (5 bases). The V end lost 4 bases, the J end lost 6 bases, and 11 bases lay between the germline ends. This CDR3 contains 12 residues. Germline CDR1 and CDR2: SGHNT and YYREEE (reference sequence).

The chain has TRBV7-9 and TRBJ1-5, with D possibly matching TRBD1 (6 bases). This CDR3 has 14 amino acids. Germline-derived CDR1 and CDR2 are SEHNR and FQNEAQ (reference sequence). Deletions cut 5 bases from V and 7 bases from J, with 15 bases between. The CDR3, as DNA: TGTGCCAGCAGCCATCAGGGGACTTGGCAGCCCCAGCATTTT. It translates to CASSHQGTWQPQHF.

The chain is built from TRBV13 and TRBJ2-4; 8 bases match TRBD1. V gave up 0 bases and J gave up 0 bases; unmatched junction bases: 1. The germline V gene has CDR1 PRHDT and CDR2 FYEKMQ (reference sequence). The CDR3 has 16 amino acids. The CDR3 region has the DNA TGTGCCAGCAGCTTAGGGACAGGGGTAGCCAAAAACATTCAGTACTTC. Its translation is CASSLGTGVAKNIQYF.

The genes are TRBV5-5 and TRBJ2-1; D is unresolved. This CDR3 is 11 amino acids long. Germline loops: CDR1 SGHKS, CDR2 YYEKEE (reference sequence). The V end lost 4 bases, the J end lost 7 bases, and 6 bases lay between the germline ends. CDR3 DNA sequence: TGTGCCAGCAGCCCCCTTAATGAGCAGTTCTTC. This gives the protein CASSPLNEQFF.

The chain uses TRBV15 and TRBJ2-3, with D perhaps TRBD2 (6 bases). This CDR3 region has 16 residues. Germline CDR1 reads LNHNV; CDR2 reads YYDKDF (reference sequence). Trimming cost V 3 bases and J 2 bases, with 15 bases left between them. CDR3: CATSRGLAEDTDTQYF. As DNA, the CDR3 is TGTGCCACCAGCAGGGGTTTAGCGGAGGACACAGATACGCAGTATTTT.

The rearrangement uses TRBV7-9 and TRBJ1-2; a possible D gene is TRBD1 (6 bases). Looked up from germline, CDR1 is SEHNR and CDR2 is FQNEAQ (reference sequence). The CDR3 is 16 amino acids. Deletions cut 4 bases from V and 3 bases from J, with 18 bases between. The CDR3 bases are TGTGCCAGCAGCTACCCCACTCGGGCAGGGGACTATGGCTACACCTTC. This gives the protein CASSYPTRAGDYGYTF.

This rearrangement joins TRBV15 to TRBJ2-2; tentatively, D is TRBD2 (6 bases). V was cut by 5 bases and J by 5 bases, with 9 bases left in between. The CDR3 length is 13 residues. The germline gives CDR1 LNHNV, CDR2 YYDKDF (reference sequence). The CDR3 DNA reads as TGTGCCACCAGCGGGGGGACTACCGGGGAGCTGTTTTTT. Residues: CATSGGTTGELFF. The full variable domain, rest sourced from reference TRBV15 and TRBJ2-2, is DAMVIQNPRYQVTQFGKPVTLSCSQTLNHNVMYWYQQKSSQAPKLLFHYYDKDFNNEADTPDNFQSRRPNTSFCFLDIRSPGLGDTAMYLCATSGGTTGELFFGEGSRLTVL.

Written as DNA, the CDR3 is TGTGCCAGCAGCTTGGGACAGGGAACACGGGGCACTGAAGCTTTCTTT. It encodes CASSLGQGTRGTEAFF. The rearrangement joins TRBV7-9 to TRBJ1-1, with TRBD1 matching 9 bases. This CDR3 region has 16 residues. The V segment lost 3 bases and the J segment 4 bases; nucleotides outside the gene matches: 9. Per germline, CDR1 SEHNR and CDR2 FQNEAQ (reference sequence).

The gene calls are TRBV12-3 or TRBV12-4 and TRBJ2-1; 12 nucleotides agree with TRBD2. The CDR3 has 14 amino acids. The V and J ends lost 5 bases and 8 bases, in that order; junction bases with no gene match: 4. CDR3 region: CASSQGLAGHEQFF. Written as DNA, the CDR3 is TGTGCCAGCAGTCAGGGACTAGCGGGCCATGAGCAGTTCTTC.

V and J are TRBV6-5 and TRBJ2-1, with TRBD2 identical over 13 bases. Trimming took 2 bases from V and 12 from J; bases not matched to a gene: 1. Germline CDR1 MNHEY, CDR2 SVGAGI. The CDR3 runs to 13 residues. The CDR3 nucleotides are TGTGCCAGCAGTTACGGACTAGCGGGAGTGCAGTTCTTC. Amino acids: CASSYGLAGVQFF.

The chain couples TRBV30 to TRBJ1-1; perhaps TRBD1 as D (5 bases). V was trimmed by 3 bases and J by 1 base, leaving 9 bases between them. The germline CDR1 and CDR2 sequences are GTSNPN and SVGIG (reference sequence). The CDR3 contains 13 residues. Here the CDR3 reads CAWRKQGNTEAFF. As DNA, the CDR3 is TGTGCCTGGAGAAAGCAGGGGAACACTGAAGCTTTCTTT.

CDR3 loop: CSVEGGQGFAYEQYF. The CDR3 region has the DNA TGCAGCGTTGAAGGGGGACAGGGGTTTGCCTACGAGCAGTACTTC. V usage is TRBV29-1 and J usage is TRBJ2-7; 10 bases match TRBD1. Germline V gene sequence: CDR1 SQVTM, CDR2 ANQGSEA. The trim removed 1 base at V and 2 bases at J, leaving 5 bases unmatched. The CDR3 consists of 15 residues.

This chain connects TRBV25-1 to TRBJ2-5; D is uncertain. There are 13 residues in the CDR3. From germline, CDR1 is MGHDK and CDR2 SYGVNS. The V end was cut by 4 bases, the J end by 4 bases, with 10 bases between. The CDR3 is CASSVVDRETQYF. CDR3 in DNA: TGTGCCAGCAGTGTAGTGGACCGAGAGACCCAGTACTTC.

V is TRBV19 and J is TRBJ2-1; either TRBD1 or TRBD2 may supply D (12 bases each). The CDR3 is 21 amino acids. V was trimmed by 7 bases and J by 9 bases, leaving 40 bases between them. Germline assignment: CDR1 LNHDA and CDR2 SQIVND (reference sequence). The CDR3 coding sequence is TGTGCCAGTACCTTCCGGGACAGGGGGCAGCCCCCGACTAGCGGGAGTGCTGAGCAGTTCTTC. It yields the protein CASTFRDRGQPPTSGSAEQFF.

DNA for the CDR3: TGCGCCAGCAGCCCAGGACTAGCGGCGAACACCGGGGAGCTGTTTTTT. The encoded protein is CASSPGLAANTGELFF. The chain carries TRBV5-1 and TRBJ2-2; 10 bases align to TRBD2. The CDR3 length is 16 residues. Germline V gene data show CDR1 as SGHRS and CDR2 as YFSETQ. Trimming removed 4 bases from V and 0 bases from J; junction bases left unmatched: 3.

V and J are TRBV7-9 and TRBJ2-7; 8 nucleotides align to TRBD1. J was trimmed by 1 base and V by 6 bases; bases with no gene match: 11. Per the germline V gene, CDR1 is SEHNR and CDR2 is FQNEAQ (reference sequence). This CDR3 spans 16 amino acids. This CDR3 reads CASSPTGGPSSYEQYF. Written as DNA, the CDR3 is TGTGCCAGCAGTCCCACAGGGGGTCCCTCTTCCTACGAGCAGTACTTC.

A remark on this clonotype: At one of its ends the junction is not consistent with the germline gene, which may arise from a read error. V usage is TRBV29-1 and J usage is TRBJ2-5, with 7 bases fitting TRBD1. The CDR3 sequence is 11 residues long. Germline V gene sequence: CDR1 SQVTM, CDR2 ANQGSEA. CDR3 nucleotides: TGCAGCGTTGAAGAGTCCAGGGGGTCCCACTTC. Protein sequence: CSVEESRGSHF.

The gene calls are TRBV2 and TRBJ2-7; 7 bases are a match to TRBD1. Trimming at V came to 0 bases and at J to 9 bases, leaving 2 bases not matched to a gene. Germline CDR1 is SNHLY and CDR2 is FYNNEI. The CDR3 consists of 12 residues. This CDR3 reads CASSEARQGQYF. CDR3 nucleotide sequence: TGTGCCAGCAGTGAAGCCCGACAGGGGCAGTACTTC.

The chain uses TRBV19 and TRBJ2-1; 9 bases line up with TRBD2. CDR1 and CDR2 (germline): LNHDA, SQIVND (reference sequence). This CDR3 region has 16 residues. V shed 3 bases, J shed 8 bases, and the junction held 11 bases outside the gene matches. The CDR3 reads CASSIWAGGPLDEQFF. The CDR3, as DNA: TGTGCCAGTAGTATCTGGGCGGGAGGGCCTTTAGATGAGCAGTTCTTC.

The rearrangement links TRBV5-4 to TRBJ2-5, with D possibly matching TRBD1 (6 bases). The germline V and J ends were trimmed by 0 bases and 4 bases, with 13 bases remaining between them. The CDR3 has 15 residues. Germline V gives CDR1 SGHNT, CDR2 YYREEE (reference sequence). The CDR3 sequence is CASSLVGGPTETQYF. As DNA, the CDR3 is TGTGCCAGCAGCTTGGTAGGGGGACCAACAGAGACCCAGTACTTC.